The present TCR beta chain was sequenced within a study of CD8+ T cells in alopecia areata. In the study overall: Oral tofacitinib (5 to 10 mg twice daily) was administered to treated patients. Study-level findings and limits: Lesional scalp exceeded normal scalp in clonality, especially in alopecia totalis/universalis.

V dropped 0 bases and J dropped 2; count of bases not matched to a gene: 4. The length of the CDR3 is 16 residues. Germline values: CDR1 MGHRA, CDR2 YSYEKL. RNA was extracted and reverse transcribed into cDNA as the sequencing template. Produced via immunoSEQ multiplex PCR; TCRdb's table is partial and in-frame only. Among 200,000 to 250,000 clones listed, approximately 52% were seen once. Samples from alopecia areata patients were lesional scalp punch biopsies and peripheral blood. Sorting of CD4+ and CD8+ T cells was performed on PBMCs. As for this clone: Its antigen is currently unknown.

The chain joins TRBV4-1 to TRBJ2-1; 7 positions match TRBD2. The material was CD4+ T cells sorted from blood, obtained at week 0. This sequence was found in a human donor with alopecia areata. The CDR3 loop is CASSQDPSGAYNEQFF. CDR3 coding DNA: TGCGCCAGCAGCCAAGATCCCAGCGGGGCCTACAATGAGCAGTTCTTC.